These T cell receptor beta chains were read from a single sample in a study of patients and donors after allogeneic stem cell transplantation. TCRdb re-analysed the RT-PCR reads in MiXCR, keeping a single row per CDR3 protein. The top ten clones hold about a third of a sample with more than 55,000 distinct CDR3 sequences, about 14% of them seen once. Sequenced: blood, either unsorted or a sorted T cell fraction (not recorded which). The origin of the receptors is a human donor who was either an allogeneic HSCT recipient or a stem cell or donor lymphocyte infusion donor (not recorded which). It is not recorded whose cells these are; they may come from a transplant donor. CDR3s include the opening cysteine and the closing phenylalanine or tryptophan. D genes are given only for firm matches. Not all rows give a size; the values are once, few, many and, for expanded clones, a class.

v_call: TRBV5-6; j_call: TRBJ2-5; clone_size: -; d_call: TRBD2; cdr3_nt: TGTGCCAGCAGCCCCGGCGGGGGAGGAAAGACCCAGTACTTC; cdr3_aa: CASSPGGGGKTQYF
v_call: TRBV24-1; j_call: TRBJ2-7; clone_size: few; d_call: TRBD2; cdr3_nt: TGTGCCACCAGTGACCCCGGGACTAGCGGACCTTGGGACGAGCAGTACTTC; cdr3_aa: CATSDPGTSGPWDEQYF
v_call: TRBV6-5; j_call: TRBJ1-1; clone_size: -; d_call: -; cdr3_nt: TGTGCCAGCAGTTTGGCGAGGAACACTGAAGCTTTCTTT; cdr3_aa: CASSLARNTEAFF
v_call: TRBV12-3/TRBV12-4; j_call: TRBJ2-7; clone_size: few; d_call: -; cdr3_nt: TGTGCCAGCGGCCCGGGGACGGATCCCTACGAGCAGTACTTC; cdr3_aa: CASGPGTDPYEQYF
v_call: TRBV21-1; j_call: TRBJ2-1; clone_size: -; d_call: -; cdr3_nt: TGCCCTGGCGACGTACTAGCGGGAGGGGAGGGCAATGAGCAGTTCTTC; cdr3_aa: CPGDVLAGGEGNEQFF
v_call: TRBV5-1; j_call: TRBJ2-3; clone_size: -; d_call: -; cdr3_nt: TGCGCCAGCAGCTTGTACGGGGCGGTTGCAGATACGCAGTATTTT; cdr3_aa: CASSLYGAVADTQYF
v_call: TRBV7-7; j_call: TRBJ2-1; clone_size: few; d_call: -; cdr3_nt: TGTGCTAGCAGCTTAATAAGCTCCTACAATGAGCAGTTCTTC; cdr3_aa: CASSLISSYNEQFF
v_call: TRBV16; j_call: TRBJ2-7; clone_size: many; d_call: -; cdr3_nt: TGTGCCAGCAGCCTGCTTGACGCCTACGAGCAGTACTTC; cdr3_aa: CASSLLDAYEQYF
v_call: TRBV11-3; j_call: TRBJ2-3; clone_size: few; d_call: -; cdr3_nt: TGTGCCAGCAGCCCTACCCCGTGGGCAGATACGCAGTATTTT; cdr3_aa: CASSPTPWADTQYF
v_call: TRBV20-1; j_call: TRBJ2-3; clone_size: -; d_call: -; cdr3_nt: TGCAGTGCTAGAGCGGGAGGAACAGGGATCACAGATACGCAGTATTTT; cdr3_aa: CSARAGGTGITDTQYF
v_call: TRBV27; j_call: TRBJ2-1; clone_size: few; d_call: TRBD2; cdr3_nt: TGTGCCAGCAGTCTACGGGAGGGCCCGAGTGAGCAGTTCTTC; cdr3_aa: CASSLREGPSEQFF
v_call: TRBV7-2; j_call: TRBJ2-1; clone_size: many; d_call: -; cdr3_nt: TGTGCCAGCAGCCCCGGTTTGGGGGTGATGTTCTTC; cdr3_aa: CASSPGLGVMFF
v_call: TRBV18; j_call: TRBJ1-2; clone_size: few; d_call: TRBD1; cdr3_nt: TGTGCCAGCTCACCGGGCGGGACAGGGGGAATGAACTACACCTTC; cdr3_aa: CASSPGGTGGMNYTF
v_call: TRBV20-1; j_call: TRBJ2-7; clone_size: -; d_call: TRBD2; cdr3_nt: TGCAGTGCTAGAGACTGGACTAGCGGGTCCTCCGAGCAGTACTTC; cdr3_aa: CSARDWTSGSSEQYF
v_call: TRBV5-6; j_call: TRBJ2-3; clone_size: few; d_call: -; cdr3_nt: TGTGCCAGCAGCTTGGGACCGGCGGTTTGGGGTGATACGCAGTATTTT; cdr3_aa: CASSLGPAVWGDTQYF
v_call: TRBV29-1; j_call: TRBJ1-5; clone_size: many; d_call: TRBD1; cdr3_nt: TGCAGCGTTGAAGTTTTTCCAGGGGGACATCAGCCCCAGCATTTT; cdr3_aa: CSVEVFPGGHQPQHF
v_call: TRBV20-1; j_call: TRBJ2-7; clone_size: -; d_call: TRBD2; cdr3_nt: TGCAGTGCCCAGAGGGCCTTTAGCGGGAGGGCCCTAGAGCAGTACTTC; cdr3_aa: CSAQRAFSGRALEQYF
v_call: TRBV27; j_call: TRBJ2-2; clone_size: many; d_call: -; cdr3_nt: TGTGCCAGCAGTTTTGAGGGGGTCGGGGAGCTGTTTTTT; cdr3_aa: CASSFEGVGELFF
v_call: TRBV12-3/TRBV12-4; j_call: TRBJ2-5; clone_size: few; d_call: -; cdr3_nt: TGTGCCAGCAGTTTATCCGGGGAAGAGACCCAGTACTTC; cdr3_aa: CASSLSGEETQYF
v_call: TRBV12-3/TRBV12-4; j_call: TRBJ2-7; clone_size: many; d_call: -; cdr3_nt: TGTGCCAGCAGTTTAGGGCGAAACGAGCAGTACTTC; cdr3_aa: CASSLGRNEQYF
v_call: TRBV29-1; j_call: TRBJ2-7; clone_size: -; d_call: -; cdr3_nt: TGCAGCGTTGGGGGAACCTACGAGCAGTACTTC; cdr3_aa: CSVGGTYEQYF
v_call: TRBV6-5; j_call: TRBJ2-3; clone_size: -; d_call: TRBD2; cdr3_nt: TGTGCCAGCAGTGGACTAGCCCGGGATACGCAGTATTTT; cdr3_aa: CASSGLARDTQYF
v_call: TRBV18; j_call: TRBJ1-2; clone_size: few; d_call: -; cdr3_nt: TGTGCCAGCTCACCCCAACGTGCTGAGGGGCTCCTCTTATCGTATGGCTACACCTTC; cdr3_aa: CASSPQRAEGLLLSYGYTF
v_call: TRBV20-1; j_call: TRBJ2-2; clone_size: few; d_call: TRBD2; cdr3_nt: TGCAGTGCTAGAGATTACGTCGGGCGGGGGGCGACCACCGGGGAGCTGTTTTTT; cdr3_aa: CSARDYVGRGATTGELFF
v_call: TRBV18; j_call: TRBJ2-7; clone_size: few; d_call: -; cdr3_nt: TGTGCCAGCTCACCTTGGGACATTTACGAGCAGTACTTC; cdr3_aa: CASSPWDIYEQYF